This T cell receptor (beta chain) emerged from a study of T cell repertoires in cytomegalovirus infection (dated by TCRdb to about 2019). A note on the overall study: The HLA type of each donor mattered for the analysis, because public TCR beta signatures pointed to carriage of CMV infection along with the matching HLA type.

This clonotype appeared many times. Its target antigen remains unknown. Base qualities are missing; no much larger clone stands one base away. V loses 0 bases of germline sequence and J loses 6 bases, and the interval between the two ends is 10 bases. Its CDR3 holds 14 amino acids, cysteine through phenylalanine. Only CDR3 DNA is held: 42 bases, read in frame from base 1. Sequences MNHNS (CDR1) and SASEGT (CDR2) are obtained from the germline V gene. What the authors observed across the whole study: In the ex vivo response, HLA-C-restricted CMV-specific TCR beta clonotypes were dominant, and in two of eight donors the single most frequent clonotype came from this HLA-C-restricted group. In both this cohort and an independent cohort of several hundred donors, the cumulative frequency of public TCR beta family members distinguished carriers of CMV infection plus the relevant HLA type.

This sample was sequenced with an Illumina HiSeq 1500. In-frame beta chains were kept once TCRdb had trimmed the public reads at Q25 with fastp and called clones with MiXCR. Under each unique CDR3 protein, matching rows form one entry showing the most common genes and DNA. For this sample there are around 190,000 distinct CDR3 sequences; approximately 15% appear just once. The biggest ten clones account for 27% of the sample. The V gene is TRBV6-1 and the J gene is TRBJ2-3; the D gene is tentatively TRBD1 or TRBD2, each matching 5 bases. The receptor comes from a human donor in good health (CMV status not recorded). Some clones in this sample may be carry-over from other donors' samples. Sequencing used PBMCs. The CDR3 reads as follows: CASSEARGADTQYF. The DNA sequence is TGTGCCAGCAGTGAAGCGCGAGGGGCCGATACGCAGTATTTT.